This TCR beta chain comes out of a study of identical twins. Study-wide results and limits: Insertions ran lower in abundant cord blood beta clonotypes, though not in memory repertoires. With monozygotic twins, out-of-frame TCR alpha sharing exceeded what models estimated.

This clonotype came up a few times. What it recognizes is unknown. Per the germline V gene, CDR1 is MNHEY and CDR2 is SVGAGI. With 0 bases removed from V and 4 bases from J, the gap between germline ends came to 4 bases. This CDR3 region has 13 residues. Each cDNA held unique molecular identifiers, and template switching gave it a universal primer site. TCRdb re-analysed the 5' RACE reads in MiXCR, keeping a single row per CDR3 protein. Of under 300,000 distinct CDR3 sequences in the sample, 6.5% to 9.5% were seen once. Among all donors, each was a healthy Caucasian. The data also belong to a second study, concerning yellow fever vaccine responses in identical twins.

The specimen was CD8+ T cells sorted from blood. The gene calls are TRBV6-5 and TRBJ2-1; the D is unclear. The sequence was collected from a woman between 18 and 29 years old in good health. This CDR3 reads CASSYSEYNEQFF. CDR3 bases: TGTGCCAGCAGTTACTCGGAGTACAATGAGCAGTTCTTC.